One T cell receptor beta chain is described in this entry. What it binds is not known. This sample is drawn from a study of response to subunit inactivated influenza vaccine. Findings of the study overall: The authors put forward the suggestion that each seasonal influenza vaccination may bring in only a limited number of new T cells.

TCRdb re-analysed the RT-PCR reads in MiXCR, keeping a single row per CDR3 protein. The sample records about 650,000 distinct CDR3 sequences, about 15% being singletons. Sequences were derived from PBMCs from blood, sampled 14 to 15 days before vaccination. This clonotype originated in a man aged 45-65 years who received an inactivated influenza vaccine.

CDR3 bases: TGTGCCATCAGTGAGTCGTTGGTGTCGGGCGCCGGGGAGCTGTTTTTT. It is translated as CAISESLVSGAGELFF. V usage is TRBV10-3 and J usage is TRBJ2-2; D unresolved. This CDR3 contains 16 residues. CDR1 ENHRY and CDR2 SYGVKD come from the germline V gene. V was trimmed by 0 bases and J by 6 bases, leaving 14 bases between them.